Detailed here is one T cell receptor beta chain. In the authors' methods: It was from reference gene primer amplification that nucleated cell counts were estimated. Assay used: immunoSEQ multiplex PCR; TCRdb lists only in-frame clones, some missing. The V and J calls and clone size are taken from that table; D and trimming were inferred from the DNA. Among 97,000 or so clones listed, over 65% were seen once. The CDR3 is made up of 16 amino acids. In germline, CDR1 is SGHTA, CDR2 FQGNSA. V gave up 0 bases and J gave up 6 bases; unmatched junction bases: 7. This sample is part of a study of blood T cell repertoires in COVID-19. Study-wide context: Acute and convalescent COVID-19 specimens originated in the United States, Italy and Spain. The analysed material was cDNA or gDNA that came from T cells, B-cell-depleted T cells, or PBMCs.

V usage is TRBV7-2 and J usage is TRBJ2-7; 11 nucleotides align to TRBD2. Sequencing input: peripheral blood. The TCR originated in a human donor in a cohort sampled during active COVID-19. The CDR3 region has the DNA TGTGCCAGCAGCTTAGCTGGTAGCGGGGGGGCCTTCGAGCAGTACTTC. Its translation: CASSLAGSGGAFEQYF.